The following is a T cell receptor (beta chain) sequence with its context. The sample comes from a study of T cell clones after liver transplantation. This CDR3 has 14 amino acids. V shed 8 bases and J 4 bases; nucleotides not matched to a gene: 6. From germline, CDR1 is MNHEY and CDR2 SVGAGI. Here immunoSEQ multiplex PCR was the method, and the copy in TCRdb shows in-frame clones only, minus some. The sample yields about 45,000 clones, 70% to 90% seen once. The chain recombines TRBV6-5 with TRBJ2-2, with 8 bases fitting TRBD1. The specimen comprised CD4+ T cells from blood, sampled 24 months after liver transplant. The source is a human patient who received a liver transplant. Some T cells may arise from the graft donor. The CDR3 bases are TGTGCCAGCCGCAGGGGGCAGACCACCGGGGAGCTGTTTTTT. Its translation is CASRRGQTTGELFF.